The T cell receptor (beta chain) described here comes from a study of beta chain features in type 1 diabetes. Study at large: Taken together, all samples contributed 107,917,701 examined sorted cells. Points from the study as a whole: HLA effects on TCRB rearrangement stayed unresolved here.

The CDR3 is made up of 11 amino acids. CDR1 and CDR2 from the germline V gene are SGDLS and YYNGEE. V was trimmed by 4 bases and J by 5 bases, leaving 6 bases between them. This clone was observed a handful of times. Antigen unknown. Expressed TCRB transcripts were sequenced after all isolated RNA was converted to cDNA. Roughly 3.6 million reads on average were seen across naive, central memory and regulatory T cell samples. Measured with immunoSEQ multiplex PCR; TCRdb has only the in-frame clones, and not every one. Of 680,000 or so clones detected, roughly 15% appear once; the ten largest clones hold about 0.097%.

The material sequenced was naive CD4+ T cells from blood. The gene calls are TRBV9 and TRBJ1-1; TRBD1 might be the D (5 bases). This clonotype was sampled from a man younger than 35 in good health. As DNA, the CDR3 is TGTGCCAGCAGCCCAGGGACTGAAGCTTTCTTT. This encodes CASSPGTEAFF.